This TCR beta chain was identified during a study of T cells in tumors after PD-1 blockade. Study summary: No patient had prior checkpoint blockade, systemic immunosuppression, or radiotherapy within 4 weeks.

The table came from immunoSEQ multiplex PCR; TCRdb's copy has only in-frame clones and leaves some out. The sample comprises about 48,000 clones, roughly 80% of which are singletons, and approximately 4% rests with the top ten. The CDR3 is made up of 15 amino acids. Germline CDR1 is SGHRS and CDR2 is YFSETQ. J was trimmed by 6 bases and V by 4 bases; bases with no gene match: 7. Tumor or blood genomic DNA was sequenced, with inputs of about 550 ng to 6,500 ng. There are a few counts of this clone. The chain uses TRBV5-1 and TRBJ2-2; 9 bases align to TRBD2. The sequence came from a human donor with basal cell carcinoma. Sequencing was performed on PBMCs, taken before anti-PD-1 treatment. The CDR3 here is CASSPGTSYSGELFF. The DNA of the CDR3 is TGCGCCAGCAGCCCCGGGACTAGCTACTCCGGGGAGCTGTTTTTT.